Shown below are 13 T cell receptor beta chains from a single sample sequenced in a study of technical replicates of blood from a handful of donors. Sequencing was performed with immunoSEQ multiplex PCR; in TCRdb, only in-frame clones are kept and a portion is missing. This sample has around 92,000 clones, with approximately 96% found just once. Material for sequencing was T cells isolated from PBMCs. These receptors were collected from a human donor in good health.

The CDR3 DNA follows: TGTGCCAGCAGCTTAGAGACGGGGGATCGTCAGCCCCAGCATTTT. It is translated as CASSLETGDRQPQHF. The rearrangement uses TRBV7-9 and TRBJ1-5, with D possibly being TRBD1 (5 bases). The CDR3 has 15 residues. V was clipped by 1 base and J by 6 bases, with 13 bases between them. Germline V gene data show CDR1 as SEHNR and CDR2 as FQNEAQ (reference sequence). The whole variable domain, filled in from reference TRBV7-9 and TRBJ1-5, reads DTGVSQNPRHKITKRGQNVTFRCDPISEHNRLYWYRQTLGQGPEFLTYFQNEAQLEKSRLLSDRFSAERPKGSFSTLEIQRTEQGDSAMYLCASSLETGDRQPQHFGDGTRLSIL.

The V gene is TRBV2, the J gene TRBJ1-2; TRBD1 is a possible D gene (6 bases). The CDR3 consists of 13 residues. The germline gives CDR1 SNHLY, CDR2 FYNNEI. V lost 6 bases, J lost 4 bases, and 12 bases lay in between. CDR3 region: CASRGGGPYGYTF. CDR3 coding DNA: TGTGCCAGCAGAGGGGGGGGACCCTATGGCTACACCTTC.

The CDR3 bases are TGTGCTTTGGGACAGCGTACAAACATTCAGTACTTC. Translating gives CALGQRTNIQYF. The chain employs TRBV28 and TRBJ2-4; 7 nucleotides agree with TRBD1. The CDR3 loop spans 12 amino acids. CDR1 is MDHEN, CDR2 SYDVKM, per germline.

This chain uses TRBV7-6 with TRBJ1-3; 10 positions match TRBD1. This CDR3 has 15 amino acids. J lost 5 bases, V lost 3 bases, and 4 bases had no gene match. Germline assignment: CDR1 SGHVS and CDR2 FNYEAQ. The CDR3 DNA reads TGTGCCAGCAGCTTCGGACAGGGGGGAAGAAACACCATATATTTT. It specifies CASSFGQGGRNTIYF.

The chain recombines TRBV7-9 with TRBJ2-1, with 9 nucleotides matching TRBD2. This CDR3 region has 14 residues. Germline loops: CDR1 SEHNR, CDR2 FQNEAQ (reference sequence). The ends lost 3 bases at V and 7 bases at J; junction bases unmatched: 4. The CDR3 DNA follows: TGTGCCAGCAGCTTTTGGCGGGAGGGGAATGAGCAGTTCTTC. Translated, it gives CASSFWREGNEQFF.

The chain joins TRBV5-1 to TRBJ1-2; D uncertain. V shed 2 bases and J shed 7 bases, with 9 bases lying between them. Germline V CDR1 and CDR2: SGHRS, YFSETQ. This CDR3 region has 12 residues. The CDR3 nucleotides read TGCGCCAGCAGCTTCCAACGGGGTGGCTACACCTTC. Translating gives CASSFQRGGYTF.

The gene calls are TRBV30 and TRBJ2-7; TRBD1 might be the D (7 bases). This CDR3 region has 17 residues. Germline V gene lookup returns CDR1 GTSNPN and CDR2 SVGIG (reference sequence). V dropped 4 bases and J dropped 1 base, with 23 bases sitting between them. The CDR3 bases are TGTGCCTGGACCAAGGCGCGGGACAGCCATTGGTCCTACGAGCAGTACTTC. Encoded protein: CAWTKARDSHWSYEQYF.

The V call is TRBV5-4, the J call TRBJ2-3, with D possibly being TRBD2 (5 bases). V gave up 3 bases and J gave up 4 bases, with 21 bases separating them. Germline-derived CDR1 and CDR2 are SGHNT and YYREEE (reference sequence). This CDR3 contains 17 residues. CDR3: CASSSPSGDAPADTQYF. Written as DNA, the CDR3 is TGTGCCAGCAGCTCTCCGAGCGGAGACGCCCCGGCAGATACGCAGTATTTT.

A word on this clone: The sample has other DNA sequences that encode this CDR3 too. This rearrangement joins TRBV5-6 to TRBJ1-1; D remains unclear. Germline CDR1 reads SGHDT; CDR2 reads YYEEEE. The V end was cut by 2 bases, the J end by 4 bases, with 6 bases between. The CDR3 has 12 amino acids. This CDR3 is CASSFGRTEAFF. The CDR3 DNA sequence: TGTGCCAGCAGCTTCGGTCGCACTGAAGCTTTCTTT.

In DNA, the CDR3 is TGTGCCAGCAGCGGCCCTCGGGATGAGCAGTTCTTC. Protein: CASSGPRDEQFF. The chain carries TRBV2 and TRBJ2-1, with D unclear. Germline V lookup: CDR1 SNHLY, CDR2 FYNNEI. The V gene lost 6 bases and the J gene lost 8 bases, with 11 bases spanning the gap. The CDR3 contains 12 residues.

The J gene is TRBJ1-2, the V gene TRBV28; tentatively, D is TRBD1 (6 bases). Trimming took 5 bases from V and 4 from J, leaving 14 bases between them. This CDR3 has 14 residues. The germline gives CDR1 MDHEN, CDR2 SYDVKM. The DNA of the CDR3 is TGTGCCAGCAGTCCACGGACAGCCGTCTATGGCTACACCTTC. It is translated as CASSPRTAVYGYTF.

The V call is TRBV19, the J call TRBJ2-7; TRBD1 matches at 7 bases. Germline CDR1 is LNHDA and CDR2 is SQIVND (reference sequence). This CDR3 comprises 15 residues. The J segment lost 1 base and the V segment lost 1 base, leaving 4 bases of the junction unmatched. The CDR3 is CASSIGDSTSYEQYF. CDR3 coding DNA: TGTGCCAGTAGTATAGGGGACAGCACGTCCTACGAGCAGTACTTC. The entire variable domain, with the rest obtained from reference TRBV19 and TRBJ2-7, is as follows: DGGITQSPKYLFRKEGQNVTLSCEQNLNHDAMYWYRQDPGQGLRLIYYSQIVNDFQKGDIAEGYSVSREKKESFPLTVTSAQKNPTAFYLCASSIGDSTSYEQYFGPGTRLTVT.

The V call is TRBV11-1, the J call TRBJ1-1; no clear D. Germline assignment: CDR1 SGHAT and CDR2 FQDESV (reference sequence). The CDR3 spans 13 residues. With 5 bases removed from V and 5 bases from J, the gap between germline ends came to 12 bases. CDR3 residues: CASSLDKRTEAFF. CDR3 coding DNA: TGTGCCAGCAGCCTCGATAAGCGGACTGAAGCTTTCTTT.